A selection of T cell receptor beta chains follows, all from one sample in a study of T-cell reconstitution after alpha-beta-depleted transplantation in children. TCRdb re-analysed the PCR reads in MiXCR, keeping a single row per CDR3 protein. The table includes 500,000 to 750,000 distinct CDR3 sequences, 20% to 30% detected once. Sample: PBMCs, taken before TCRalphabeta/CD19-depleted stem cell transplant. The receptors stem from a boy younger than two with Wiskott-Aldrich syndrome, due to receive a stem cell transplant. Both conserved end residues are part of each CDR3. A D gene is named only where the DNA matches it firmly. Size is stated for part of the rows, as once, few or many counts, or as a class when the clone is expanded.

cdr3_length clone_size j_call d_call v_call cdr3_aa cdr3_nt
16 . TRBJ1-1 . TRBV12-3/TRBV12-4 CASSLARGRQNTEAFF TGTGCCAGCAGTTTAGCGCGTGGGCGGCAGAACACTGAAGCTTTCTTT
13 . TRBJ2-7 . TRBV29-1 CSVGDHPSYEQYF TGCAGCGTTGGGGACCACCCTTCTTACGAGCAGTACTTC
14 few TRBJ1-3 . TRBV4-2 CASSWGTSGNTIYF TGTGCCAGCAGCTGGGGGACTTCTGGAAACACCATATATTTT
13 few TRBJ2-1 . TRBV12-3/TRBV12-4 CASNWGWDNEQFF TGTGCCAGCAACTGGGGGTGGGACAATGAGCAGTTCTTC
13 few TRBJ2-1 . TRBV7-7 CASSLFFGNEQFF TGTGCCAGCAGCTTATTTTTCGGCAATGAGCAGTTCTTC
13 few TRBJ1-2 TRBD1 TRBV5-1 CASKETGSVRYTF TGCGCCAGCAAAGAGACAGGGAGCGTCCGCTACACCTTC
14 few TRBJ2-1 TRBD1 TRBV5-1 CASSSTGARDEQFF TGCGCCAGCAGCTCTACAGGGGCCAGGGATGAGCAGTTCTTC
15 . TRBJ2-6 . TRBV5-5 CASSPLRSGANVLTF TGTGCCAGCAGCCCCCTACGTTCTGGGGCCAACGTCCTGACTTTC
15 . TRBJ2-7 . TRBV28 CASSPPGSKGYEQYF TGTGCCAGCAGCCCCCCTGGATCAAAGGGGTACGAGCAGTACTTC
17 . TRBJ2-3 TRBD2 TRBV20-1 CSLSRGTSGSGTDTQYF TGCAGCCTCTCGAGGGGGACTAGCGGGAGCGGCACAGATACGCAGTATTTT
13 . TRBJ2-1 . TRBV7-3 CASSLDFSRRQFF TGTGCCAGCAGCTTAGATTTCTCGCGTAGGCAGTTCTTC
13 . TRBJ1-2 . TRBV5-1 CASSGPQGSGYTF TGCGCCAGCAGCGGACCTCAGGGGAGTGGCTACACCTTC
14 . TRBJ2-7 . TRBV15 CATSRDGGGYEQYF TGTGCCACCAGCAGAGATGGTGGAGGGTACGAGCAGTACTTC
11 few TRBJ1-5 . TRBV27 CASRMDQPQHF TGTGCCAGCAGGATGGATCAGCCCCAGCATTTT
18 few TRBJ1-3 TRBD1 TRBV30 CAWSVPWDRGLSGNTIYF TGTGCCTGGAGTGTACCCTGGGACAGGGGGCTATCTGGAAACACCATATATTTT
16 once TRBJ2-7 . TRBV12-3/TRBV12-4 CASSPRIGRTFYEQYF TGTGCCAGCAGTCCCAGGATCGGACGGACGTTCTACGAGCAGTACTTC
16 . TRBJ2-3 TRBD2 TRBV5-1 CASTFGGGRGVDTQYF TGCGCCAGCACCTTCGGAGGCGGGAGAGGGGTAGATACGCAGTATTTT
13 few TRBJ2-3 . TRBV5-1 CASSLDPPGTQYF TGCGCCAGCAGCTTGGATCCACCCGGTACGCAGTATTTT
15 . TRBJ2-3 TRBD2 TRBV7-9 CASSILAGGPHTQYF TGTGCCAGCAGCATATTAGCGGGAGGGCCACATACGCAGTATTTT
16 few TRBJ2-1 TRBD1 TRBV4-1 CASSQSPGTGWGEQFF TGCGCCAGCAGCCAAAGTCCCGGGACAGGGTGGGGTGAGCAGTTCTTC